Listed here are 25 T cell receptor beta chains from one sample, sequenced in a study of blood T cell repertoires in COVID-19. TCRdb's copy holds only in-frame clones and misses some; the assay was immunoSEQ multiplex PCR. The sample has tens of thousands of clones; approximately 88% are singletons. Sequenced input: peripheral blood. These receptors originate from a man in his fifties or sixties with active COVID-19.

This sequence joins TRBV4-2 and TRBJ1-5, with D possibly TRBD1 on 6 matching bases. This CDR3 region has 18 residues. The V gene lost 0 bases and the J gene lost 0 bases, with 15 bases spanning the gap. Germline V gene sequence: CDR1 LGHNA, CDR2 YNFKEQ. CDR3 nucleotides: TGTGCCAGCAGCCAAGAGGGGGCAGGCCCGAGTAGCAATCAGCCCCAGCATTTT. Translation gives CASSQEGAGPSSNQPQHF.

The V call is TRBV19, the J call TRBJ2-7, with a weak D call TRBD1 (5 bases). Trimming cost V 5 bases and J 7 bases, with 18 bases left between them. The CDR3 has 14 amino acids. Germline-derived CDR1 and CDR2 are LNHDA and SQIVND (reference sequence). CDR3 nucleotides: TGTGCCAGTAGTCGGGCCTCAGGGATAACAGAGCAGTACTTC. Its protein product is CASSRASGITEQYF.

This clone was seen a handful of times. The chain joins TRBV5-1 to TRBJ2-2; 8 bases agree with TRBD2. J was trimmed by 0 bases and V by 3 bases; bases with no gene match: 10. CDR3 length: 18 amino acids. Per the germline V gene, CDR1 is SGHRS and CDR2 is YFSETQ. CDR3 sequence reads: CASSYYRSGGPNTGELFF. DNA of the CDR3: TGCGCCAGCAGCTACTACCGAAGCGGGGGCCCGAACACCGGGGAGCTGTTTTTT.

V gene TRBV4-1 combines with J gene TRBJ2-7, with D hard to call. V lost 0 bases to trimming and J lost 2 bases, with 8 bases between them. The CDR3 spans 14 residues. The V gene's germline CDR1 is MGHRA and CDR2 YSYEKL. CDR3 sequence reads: CASSQDLSTYEQYF. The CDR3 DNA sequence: TGCGCCAGCAGCCAAGATTTAAGCACCTACGAGCAGTACTTC.

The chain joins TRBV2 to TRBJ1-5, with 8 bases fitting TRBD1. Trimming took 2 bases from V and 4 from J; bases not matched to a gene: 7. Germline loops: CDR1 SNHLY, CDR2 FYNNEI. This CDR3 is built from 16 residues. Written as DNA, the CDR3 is TGTGCCAGCAGTGAATCCGGGACAGGTCTTAATCAGCCCCAGCATTTT. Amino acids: CASSESGTGLNQPQHF.

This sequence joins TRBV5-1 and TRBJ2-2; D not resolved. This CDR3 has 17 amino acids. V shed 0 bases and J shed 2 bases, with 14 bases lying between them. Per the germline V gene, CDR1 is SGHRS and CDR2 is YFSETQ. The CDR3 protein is CASSLAPSRTNTGELFF. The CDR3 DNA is TGCGCCAGCAGCTTGGCCCCGAGCCGAACTAACACCGGGGAGCTGTTTTTT.

The CDR3 DNA reads TGTGCCACCTCTTCTTCCGGGACGCAGTATTTT. It specifies CATSSSGTQYF. The rearrangement uses TRBV24-1 and TRBJ2-3; D is uncertain. Trimming cost V 9 bases and J 9 bases, with 12 bases left between them. CDR1 is KGHDR and CDR2 is SFDVKD in the germline V gene. The CDR3 is 11 amino acids.

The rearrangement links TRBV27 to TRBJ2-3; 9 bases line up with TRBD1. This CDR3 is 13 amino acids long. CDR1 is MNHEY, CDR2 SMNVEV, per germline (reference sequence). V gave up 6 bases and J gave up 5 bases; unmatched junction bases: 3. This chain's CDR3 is CASRGTGRDTQYF. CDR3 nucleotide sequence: TGTGCCAGCAGAGGGACAGGGCGAGATACGCAGTATTTT.

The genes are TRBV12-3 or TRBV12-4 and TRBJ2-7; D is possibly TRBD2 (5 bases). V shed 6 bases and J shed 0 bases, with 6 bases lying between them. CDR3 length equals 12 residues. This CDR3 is CASSRDSYEQYV. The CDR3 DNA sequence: TGTGCCAGCAGCCGGGACTCCTACGAGCAGTACGTC.

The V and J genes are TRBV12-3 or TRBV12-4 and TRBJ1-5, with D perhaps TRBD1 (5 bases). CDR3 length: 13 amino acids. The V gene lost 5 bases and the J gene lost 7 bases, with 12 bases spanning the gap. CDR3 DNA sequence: TGTGCCAGCAGTCCGCAGGGTGGACAGCCCCAGCATTTT. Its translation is CASSPQGGQPQHF.

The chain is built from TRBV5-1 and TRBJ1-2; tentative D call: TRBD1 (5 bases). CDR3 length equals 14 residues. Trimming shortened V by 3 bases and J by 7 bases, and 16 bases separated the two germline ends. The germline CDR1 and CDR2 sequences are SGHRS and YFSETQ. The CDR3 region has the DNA TGCGCCAGCAGCTACCACCGGGGGGGTCGTGGCTACACCTTC. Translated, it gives CASSYHRGGRGYTF.

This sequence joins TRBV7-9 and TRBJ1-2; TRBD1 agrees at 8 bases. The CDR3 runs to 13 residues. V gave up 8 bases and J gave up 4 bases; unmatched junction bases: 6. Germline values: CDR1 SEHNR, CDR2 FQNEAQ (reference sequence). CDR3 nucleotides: TGTGCCAGCGAATTGGACAGGGCCTATGGCTACACCTTC. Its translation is CASELDRAYGYTF.

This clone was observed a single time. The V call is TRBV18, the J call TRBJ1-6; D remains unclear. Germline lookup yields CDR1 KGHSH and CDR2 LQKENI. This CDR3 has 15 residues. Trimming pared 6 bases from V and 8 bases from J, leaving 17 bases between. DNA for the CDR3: TGTGCCAGCTCTCTACTCGAACTGAGGGATTCACCCCTCCACTTT. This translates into CASSLLELRDSPLHF.

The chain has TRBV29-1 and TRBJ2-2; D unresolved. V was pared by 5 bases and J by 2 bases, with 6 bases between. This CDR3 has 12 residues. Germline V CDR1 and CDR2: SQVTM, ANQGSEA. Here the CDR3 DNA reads TGCAGCGTTAAAAGCAACACCGGGGAGCTGTTTTTT. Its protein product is CSVKSNTGELFF.

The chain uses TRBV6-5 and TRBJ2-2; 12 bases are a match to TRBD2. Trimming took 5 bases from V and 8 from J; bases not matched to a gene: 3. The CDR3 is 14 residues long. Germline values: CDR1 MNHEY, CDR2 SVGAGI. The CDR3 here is CASSRTSGMGELFF. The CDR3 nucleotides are TGTGCCAGCAGTCGGACTAGCGGGATGGGGGAGCTGTTTTTT.

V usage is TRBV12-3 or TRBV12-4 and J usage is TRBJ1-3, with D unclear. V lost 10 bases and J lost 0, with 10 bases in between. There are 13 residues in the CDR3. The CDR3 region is CATSVYSGNTIYF. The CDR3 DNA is TGTGCCACCTCCGTTTACTCTGGAAACACCATATATTTT.

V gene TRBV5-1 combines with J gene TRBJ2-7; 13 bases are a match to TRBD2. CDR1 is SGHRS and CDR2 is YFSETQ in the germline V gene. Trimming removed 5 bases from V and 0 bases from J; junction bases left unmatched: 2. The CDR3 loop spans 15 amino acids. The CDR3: CASRRTSGSSYEQYF. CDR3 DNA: TGCGCCAGCAGACGGACTAGCGGGAGCTCCTACGAGCAGTACTTC.

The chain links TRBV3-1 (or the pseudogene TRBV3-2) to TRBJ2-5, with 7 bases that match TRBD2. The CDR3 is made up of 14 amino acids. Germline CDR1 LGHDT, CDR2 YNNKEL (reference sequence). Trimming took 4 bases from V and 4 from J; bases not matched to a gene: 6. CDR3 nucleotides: TGTGCCAGCAGCCGGCAGGCGGGGGTAGAGACCCAGTACTTC. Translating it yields CASSRQAGVETQYF.

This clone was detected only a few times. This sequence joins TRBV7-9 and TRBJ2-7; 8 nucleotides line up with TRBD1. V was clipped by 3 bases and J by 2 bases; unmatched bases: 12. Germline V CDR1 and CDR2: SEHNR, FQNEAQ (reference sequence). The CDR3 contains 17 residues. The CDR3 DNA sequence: TGTGCCAGCAGCTTGGGTCAATACCGGGACAGGCCCTACGAGCAGTACTTC. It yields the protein CASSLGQYRDRPYEQYF.

For the CDR3, the DNA is TGTGCCAGCAGTTCCTGGGGGACAGGAATTCATGACAATGAGCAGTTCTTC. Protein: CASSSWGTGIHDNEQFF. This chain joins TRBV27 and TRBJ2-1; TRBD1 matches at 8 bases. CDR1 MNHEY and CDR2 SMNVEV come from the germline V gene (reference sequence). V lost 4 bases and J lost 5; bases outside the gene matches: 13. This CDR3 is built from 17 residues.

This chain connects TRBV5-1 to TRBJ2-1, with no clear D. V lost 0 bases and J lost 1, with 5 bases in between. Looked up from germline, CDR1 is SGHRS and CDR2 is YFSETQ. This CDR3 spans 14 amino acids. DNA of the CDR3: TGCGCCAGCAGCTTGGACTGGTCCTACAATGAGCAGTTCTTC. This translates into CASSLDWSYNEQFF.

The CDR3 here is CASSSGTGASYEQYF. In nucleotides, the CDR3 is TGTGCCAGCAGCTCCGGGACAGGGGCCTCCTACGAGCAGTACTTC. The chain employs TRBV13 and TRBJ2-7, with 10 bases matching TRBD1. Germline CDR1 reads PRHDT; CDR2 reads FYEKMQ (reference sequence). The CDR3 contains 15 residues. With V trimmed by 4 bases and J by 0 bases, 3 bases remained unmatched.

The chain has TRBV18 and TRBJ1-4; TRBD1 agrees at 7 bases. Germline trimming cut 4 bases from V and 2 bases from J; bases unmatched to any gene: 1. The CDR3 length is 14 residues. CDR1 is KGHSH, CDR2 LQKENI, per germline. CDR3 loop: CASSLGQTNEKLFF. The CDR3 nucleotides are TGTGCCAGCTCACTGGGACAGACTAATGAAAAACTGTTTTTT.

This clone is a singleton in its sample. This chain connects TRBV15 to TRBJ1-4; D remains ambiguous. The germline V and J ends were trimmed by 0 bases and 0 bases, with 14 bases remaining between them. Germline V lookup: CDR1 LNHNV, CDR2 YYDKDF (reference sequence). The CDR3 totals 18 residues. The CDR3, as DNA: TGTGCCACCAGCAGAGATATAAACACCTTAACAACTAATGAAAAACTGTTTTTT. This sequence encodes CATSRDINTLTTNEKLFF.

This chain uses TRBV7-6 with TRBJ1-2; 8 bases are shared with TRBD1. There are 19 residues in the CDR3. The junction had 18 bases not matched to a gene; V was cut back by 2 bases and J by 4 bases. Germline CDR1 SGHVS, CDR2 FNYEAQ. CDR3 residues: CASSLWRPRGGQGCYGYTF. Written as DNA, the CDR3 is TGTGCCAGCAGCTTATGGAGACCCAGAGGCGGACAGGGTTGCTATGGCTACACCTTC. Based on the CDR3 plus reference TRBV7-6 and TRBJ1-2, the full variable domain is GAGVSQSPRYKVTKRGQDVALRCDPISGHVSLYWYRQALGQGPEFLTYFNYEAQQDKSGLPNDRFSAERPEGSISTLTIQRTEQRDSAMYRCASSLWRPRGGQGCYGYTFGSGTRLTVV.